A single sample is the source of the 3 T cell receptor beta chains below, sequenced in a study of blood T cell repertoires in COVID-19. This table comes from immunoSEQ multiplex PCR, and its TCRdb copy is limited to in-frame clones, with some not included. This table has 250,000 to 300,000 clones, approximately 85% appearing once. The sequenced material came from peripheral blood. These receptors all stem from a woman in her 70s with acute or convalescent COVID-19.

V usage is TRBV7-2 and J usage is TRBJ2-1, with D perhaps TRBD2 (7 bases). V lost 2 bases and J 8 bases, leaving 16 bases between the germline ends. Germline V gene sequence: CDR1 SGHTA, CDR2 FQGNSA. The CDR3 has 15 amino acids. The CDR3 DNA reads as TGTGCCAGCAGCTTAACGGGGGGCCCGGGGGATGAGCAGTTCTTC. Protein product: CASSLTGGPGDEQFF. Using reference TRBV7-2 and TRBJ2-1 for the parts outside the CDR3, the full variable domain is GAGVSQSPSNKVTEKGKDVELRCDPISGHTALYWYRQSLGQGLEFLIYFQGNSAPDKSGLPSDRFSAERTGGSVSTLTIQRTQQEDSAVYLCASSLTGGPGDEQFFGPGTRLTVL.

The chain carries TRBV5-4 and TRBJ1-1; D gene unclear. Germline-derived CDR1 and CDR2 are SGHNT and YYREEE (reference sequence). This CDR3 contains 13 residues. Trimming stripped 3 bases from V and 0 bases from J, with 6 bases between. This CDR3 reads CASSSQMNTEAFF. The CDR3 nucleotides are TGTGCCAGCAGCTCTCAGATGAACACTGAAGCTTTCTTT. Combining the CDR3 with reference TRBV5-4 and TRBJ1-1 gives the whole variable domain ETGVTQSPTHLIKTRGQQVTLRCSSQSGHNTVSWYQQALGQGPQFIFQYYREEENGRGNFPPRFSGLQFPNYSSELNVNALELDDSALYLCASSSQMNTEAFFGQGTRLTVV.

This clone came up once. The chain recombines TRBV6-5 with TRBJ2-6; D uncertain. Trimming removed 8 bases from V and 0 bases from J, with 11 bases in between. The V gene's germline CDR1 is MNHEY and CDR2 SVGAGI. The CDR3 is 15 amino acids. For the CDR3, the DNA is TGTGCCAGCGGTTGGGCGAACTCTGGGGCCAACGTCCTGACTTTC. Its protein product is CASGWANSGANVLTF.